The present T cell receptor beta chain was sequenced within a study of cytomegalovirus exposure and HLA in healthy donors. The CDR3 runs 15 residues. Germline V CDR1 and CDR2: KGHSH, LQKENI. Trimming took 3 bases from V and 3 from J; bases not matched to a gene: 8. To note about this clone: The antigen remains unidentified.

Assay: immunoSEQ multiplex PCR; the TCRdb copy retains only in-frame clones and omits some. The table includes over 100,000 clones, almost 90% detected once. Study findings and constraints: Confirmation was obtained in vitro that a few CMV-associated chains are specific for CMV antigens. Generally TCR sequences proved uncommon, though certain public TCRs appeared in numerous donors.

The specimen was PBMCs. This TCR was sampled from a woman aged 18-29 years in good health and CMV-seronegative. This chain links TRBV18 with TRBJ2-7; 7 nucleotides align to TRBD1. For the CDR3, the DNA is TGTGCCAGCTCACCCCGACAGGGCACACTCTACGAGCAGTACTTC. Protein sequence: CASSPRQGTLYEQYF.